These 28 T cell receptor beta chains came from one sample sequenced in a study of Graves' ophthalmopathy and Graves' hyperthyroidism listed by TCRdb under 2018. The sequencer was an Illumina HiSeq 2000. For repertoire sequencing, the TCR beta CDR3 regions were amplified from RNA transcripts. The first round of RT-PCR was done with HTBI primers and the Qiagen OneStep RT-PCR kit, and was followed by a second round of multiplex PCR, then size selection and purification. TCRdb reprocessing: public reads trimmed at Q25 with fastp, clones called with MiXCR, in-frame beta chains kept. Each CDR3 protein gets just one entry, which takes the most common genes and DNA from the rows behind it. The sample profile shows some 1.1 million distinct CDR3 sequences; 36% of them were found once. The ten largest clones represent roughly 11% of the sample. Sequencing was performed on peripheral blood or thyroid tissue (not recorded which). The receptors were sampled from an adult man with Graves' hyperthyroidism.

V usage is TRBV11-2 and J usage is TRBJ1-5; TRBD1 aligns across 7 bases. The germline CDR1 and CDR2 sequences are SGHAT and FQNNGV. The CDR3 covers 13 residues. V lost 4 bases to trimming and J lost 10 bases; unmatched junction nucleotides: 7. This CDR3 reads CASSYGRGRPQHF. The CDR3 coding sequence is TGTGCCAGCAGCTACGGGAGGGGGCGACCCCAGCATTTT. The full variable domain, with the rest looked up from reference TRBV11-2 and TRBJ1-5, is EAGVAQSPRYKIIEKRQSVAFWCNPISGHATLYWYQQILGQGPKLLIQFQNNGVVDDSQLPKDRFSAERLKGVDSTLKIQPAKLEDSAVYLCASSYGRGRPQHFGDGTRLSIL.

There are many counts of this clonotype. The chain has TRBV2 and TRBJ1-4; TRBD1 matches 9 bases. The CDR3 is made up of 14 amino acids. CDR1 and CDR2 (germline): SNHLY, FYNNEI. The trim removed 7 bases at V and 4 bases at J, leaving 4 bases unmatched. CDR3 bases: TGTGCCAGCACTGGGACAGGGCTTAATGAAAAACTGTTTTTT. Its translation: CASTGTGLNEKLFF.

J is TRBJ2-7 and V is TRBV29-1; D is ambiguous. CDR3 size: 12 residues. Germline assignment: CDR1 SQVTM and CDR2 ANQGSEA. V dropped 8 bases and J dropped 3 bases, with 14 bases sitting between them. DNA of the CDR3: TGCAGCAGTTCGGCGATCCGCTACGAGCAGTACTTC. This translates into CSSSAIRYEQYF.

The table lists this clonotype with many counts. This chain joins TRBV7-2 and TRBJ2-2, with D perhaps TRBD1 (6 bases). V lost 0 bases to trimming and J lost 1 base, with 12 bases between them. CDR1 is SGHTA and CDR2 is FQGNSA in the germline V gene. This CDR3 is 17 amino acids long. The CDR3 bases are TGTGCCAGCAGCTTAGCCCCACGACAGGTGAACACCGGGGAGCTGTTTTTT. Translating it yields CASSLAPRQVNTGELFF.

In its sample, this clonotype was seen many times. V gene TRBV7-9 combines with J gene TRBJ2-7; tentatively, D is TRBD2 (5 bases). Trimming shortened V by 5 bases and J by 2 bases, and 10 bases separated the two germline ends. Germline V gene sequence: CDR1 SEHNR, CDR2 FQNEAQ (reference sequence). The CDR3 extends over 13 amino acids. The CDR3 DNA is TGTGCCAGCAGCCCCAGAGGGCCCTACGAGCAGTACTTC. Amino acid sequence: CASSPRGPYEQYF.

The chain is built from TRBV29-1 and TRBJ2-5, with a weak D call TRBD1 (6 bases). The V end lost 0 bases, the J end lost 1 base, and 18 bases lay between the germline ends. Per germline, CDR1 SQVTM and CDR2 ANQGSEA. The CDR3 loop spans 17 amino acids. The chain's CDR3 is CSVEDLNTGTLQETQYF. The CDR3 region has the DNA TGCAGCGTTGAAGATTTGAACACCGGGACACTCCAAGAGACCCAGTACTTC.

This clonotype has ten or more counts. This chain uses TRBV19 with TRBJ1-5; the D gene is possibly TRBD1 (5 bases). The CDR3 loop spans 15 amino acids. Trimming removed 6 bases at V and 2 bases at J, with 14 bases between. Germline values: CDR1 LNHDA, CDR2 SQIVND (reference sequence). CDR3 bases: TGTGCCAGTAGAATCGGGACGCCAGGCAATCAGCCCCAGCATTTT. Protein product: CASRIGTPGNQPQHF.

The CDR3 DNA sequence: TGTGCCAGTAGTATAACAGTTAGCAATCAGCCCCAGCATTTT. Translating it yields CASSITVSNQPQHF. The genes are TRBV19 and TRBJ1-5; D is uncertain. There are 14 residues in the CDR3. CDR1 LNHDA and CDR2 SQIVND come from the germline V gene (reference sequence). V was shortened by 2 bases and J by 0 bases, with 5 bases between the two germline ends.

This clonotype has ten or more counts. In nucleotides, the CDR3 is TGTGCCATCAGGACAGGGGCTGGAAAATACGAGCAGTACTTC. The encoded protein is CAIRTGAGKYEQYF. The V and J genes are TRBV10-3 and TRBJ2-7, with 8 bases that match TRBD1. This CDR3 contains 14 residues. J gave up 4 bases and V 6 bases, and 8 bases lay outside the gene matches. Germline V gives CDR1 ENHRY, CDR2 SYGVKD.

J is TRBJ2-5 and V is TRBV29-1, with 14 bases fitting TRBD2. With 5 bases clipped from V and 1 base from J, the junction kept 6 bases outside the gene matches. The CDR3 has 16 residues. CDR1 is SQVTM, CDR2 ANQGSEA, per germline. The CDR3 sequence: CSVRLAGGPGQETQYF. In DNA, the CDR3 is TGCAGCGTTCGACTAGCGGGAGGGCCGGGCCAAGAGACCCAGTACTTC. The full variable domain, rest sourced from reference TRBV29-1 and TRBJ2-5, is SAVISQKPSRDICQRGTSLTIQCQVDSQVTMMFWYRQQPGQSLTLIATANQGSEATYESGFVIDKFPISRPNLTFSTLTVSNMSPEDSSIYLCSVRLAGGPGQETQYFGPGTRLLVL.

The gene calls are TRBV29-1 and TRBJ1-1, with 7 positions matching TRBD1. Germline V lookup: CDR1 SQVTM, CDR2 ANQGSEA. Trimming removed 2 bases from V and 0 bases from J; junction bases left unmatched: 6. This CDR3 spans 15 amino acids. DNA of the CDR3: TGCAGCGTTGAACTCCGGGACAGCATGAACACTGAAGCTTTCTTT. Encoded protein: CSVELRDSMNTEAFF. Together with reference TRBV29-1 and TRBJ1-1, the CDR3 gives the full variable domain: SAVISQKPSRDICQRGTSLTIQCQVDSQVTMMFWYRQQPGQSLTLIATANQGSEATYESGFVIDKFPISRPNLTFSTLTVSNMSPEDSSIYLCSVELRDSMNTEAFFGQGTRLTVV.

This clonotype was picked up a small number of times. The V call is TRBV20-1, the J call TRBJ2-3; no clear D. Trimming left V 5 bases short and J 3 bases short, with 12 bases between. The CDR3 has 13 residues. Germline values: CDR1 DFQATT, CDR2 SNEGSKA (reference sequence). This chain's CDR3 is CSASLAGTDTQYF. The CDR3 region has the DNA TGCAGTGCTTCCTTGGCTGGTACAGATACGCAGTATTTT.

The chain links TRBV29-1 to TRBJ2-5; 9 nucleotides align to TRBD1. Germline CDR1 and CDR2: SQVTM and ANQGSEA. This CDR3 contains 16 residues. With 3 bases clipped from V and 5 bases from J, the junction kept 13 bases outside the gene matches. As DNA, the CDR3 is TGCAGCGTTGATGGCAGTGGCGGGACAGGGTTCGAGACCCAGTACTTC. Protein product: CSVDGSGGTGFETQYF.

Here the CDR3 DNA reads TGTGCCAGCAGTCCCGGACTCCGCACCGGGGAGCTGTTTTTT. Amino acids: CASSPGLRTGELFF. The gene calls are TRBV28 and TRBJ2-2; perhaps TRBD2 as D (5 bases). The ends were cut back, 5 bases at V and 4 bases at J, with 11 bases in the middle. The germline V gene encodes CDR1 MDHEN and CDR2 SYDVKM. The CDR3 runs to 14 residues.

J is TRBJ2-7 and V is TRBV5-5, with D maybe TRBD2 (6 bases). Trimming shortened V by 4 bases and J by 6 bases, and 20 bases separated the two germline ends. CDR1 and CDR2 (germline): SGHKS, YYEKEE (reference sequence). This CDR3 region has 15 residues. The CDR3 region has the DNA TGTGCCAGCAGCCCATCCAGGGTGGAGGGTCGCGAGCAGTACTTC. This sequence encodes CASSPSRVEGREQYF.

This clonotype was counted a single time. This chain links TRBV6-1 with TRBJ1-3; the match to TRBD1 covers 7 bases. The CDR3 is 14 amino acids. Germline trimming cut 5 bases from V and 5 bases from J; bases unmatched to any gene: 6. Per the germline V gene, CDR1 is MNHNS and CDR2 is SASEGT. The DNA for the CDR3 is TGTGCCAGCAGTTGGGGGGACAGTAGAAACACCATATATTTT. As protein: CASSWGDSRNTIYF.

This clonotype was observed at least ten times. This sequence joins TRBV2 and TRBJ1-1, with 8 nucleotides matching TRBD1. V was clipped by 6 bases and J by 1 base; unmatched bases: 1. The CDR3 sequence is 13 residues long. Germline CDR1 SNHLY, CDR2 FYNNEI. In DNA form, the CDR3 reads TGTGCCAGCAGCGGACAGGGGAACACTGAAGCTTTCTTT. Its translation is CASSGQGNTEAFF. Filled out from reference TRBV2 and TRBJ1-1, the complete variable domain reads EPEVTQTPSHQVTQMGQEVILRCVPISNHLYFYWYRQILGQKVEFLVSFYNNEISEKSEIFDDQFSVERPDGSNFTLKIRSTKLEDSAMYFCASSGQGNTEAFFGQGTRLTVV.

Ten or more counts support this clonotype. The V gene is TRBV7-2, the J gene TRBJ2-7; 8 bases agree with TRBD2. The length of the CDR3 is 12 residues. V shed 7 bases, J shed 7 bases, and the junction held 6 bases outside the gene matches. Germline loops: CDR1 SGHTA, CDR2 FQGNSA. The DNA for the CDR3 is TGTGCCAGCACGGGGGGGGCGCAGGAGCAGTACTTC. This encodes CASTGGAQEQYF. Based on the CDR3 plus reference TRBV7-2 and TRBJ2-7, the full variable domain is GAGVSQSPSNKVTEKGKDVELRCDPISGHTALYWYRQSLGQGLEFLIYFQGNSAPDKSGLPSDRFSAERTGGSVSTLTIQRTQQEDSAVYLCASTGGAQEQYFGPGTRLTVT.

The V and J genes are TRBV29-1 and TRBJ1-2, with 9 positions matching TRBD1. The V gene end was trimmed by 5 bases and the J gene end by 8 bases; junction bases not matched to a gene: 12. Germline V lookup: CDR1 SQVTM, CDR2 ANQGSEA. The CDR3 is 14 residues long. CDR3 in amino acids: CSVQRTGTGTGYTF. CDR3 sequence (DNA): TGCAGCGTTCAGCGGACCGGGACAGGGACGGGCTACACCTTC.

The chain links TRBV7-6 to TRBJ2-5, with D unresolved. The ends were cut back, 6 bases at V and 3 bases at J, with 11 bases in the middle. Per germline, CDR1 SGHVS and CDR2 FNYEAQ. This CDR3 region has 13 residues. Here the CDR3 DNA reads TGTGCCAGCAGGAAAACAGAGAAAGAGACCCAGTACTTC. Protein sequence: CASRKTEKETQYF.

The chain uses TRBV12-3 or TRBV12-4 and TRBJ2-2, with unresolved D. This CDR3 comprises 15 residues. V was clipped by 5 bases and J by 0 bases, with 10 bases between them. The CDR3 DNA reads TGTGCCAGCAGTCCCGCAGGTTCGAACACCGGGGAGCTGTTTTTT. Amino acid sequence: CASSPAGSNTGELFF.

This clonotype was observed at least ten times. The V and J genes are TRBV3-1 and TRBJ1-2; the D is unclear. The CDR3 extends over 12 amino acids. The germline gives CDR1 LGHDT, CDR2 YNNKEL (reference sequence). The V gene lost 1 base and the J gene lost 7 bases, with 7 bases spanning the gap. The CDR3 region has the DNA TGTGCCAGCAGCCAAGTGGAGGCTGGCTACACCTTC. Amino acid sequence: CASSQVEAGYTF.

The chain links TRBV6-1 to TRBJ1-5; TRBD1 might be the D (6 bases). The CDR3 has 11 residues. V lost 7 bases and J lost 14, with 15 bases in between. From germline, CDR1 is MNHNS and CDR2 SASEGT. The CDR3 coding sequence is TGTGCCAGCATGCAGGGGCCAGGCGAGCATTTT. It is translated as CASMQGPGEHF.

The CDR3: CASSLAGGRGPEAFF. The CDR3 DNA sequence: TGCGCCAGCAGCTTGGCCGGGGGGCGCGGGCCTGAAGCTTTCTTT. V usage is TRBV5-1 and J usage is TRBJ1-1, with a weak D call TRBD1 (6 bases). The CDR3 extends over 15 amino acids. Germline V gene lookup returns CDR1 SGHRS and CDR2 YFSETQ. V was clipped by 0 bases and J by 6 bases, with 15 bases between them.

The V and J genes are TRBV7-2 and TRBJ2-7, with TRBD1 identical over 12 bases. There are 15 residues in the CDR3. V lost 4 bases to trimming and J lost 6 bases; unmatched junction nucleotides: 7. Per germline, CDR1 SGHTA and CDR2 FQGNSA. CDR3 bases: TGTGCCAGCAGCTCTTTTTGGGGACAGGGGGCCGAGCAGTACTTC. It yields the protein CASSSFWGQGAEQYF.

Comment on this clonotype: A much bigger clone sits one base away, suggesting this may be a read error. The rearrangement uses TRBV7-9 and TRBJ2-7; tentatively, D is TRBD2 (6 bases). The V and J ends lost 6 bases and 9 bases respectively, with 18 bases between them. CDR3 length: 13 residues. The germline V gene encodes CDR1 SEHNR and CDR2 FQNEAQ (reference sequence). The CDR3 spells CASSDSGGTGQYF. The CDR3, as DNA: TGTGCCAGCAGTGACTCGGGCGGGACCGGGCAGTACTTC.

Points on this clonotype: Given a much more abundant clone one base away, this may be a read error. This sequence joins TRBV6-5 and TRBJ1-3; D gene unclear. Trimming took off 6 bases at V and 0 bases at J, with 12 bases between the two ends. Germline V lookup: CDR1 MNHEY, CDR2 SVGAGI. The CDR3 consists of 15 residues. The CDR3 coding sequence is TGTGCCAGCAGGTTGACGGGAAGCTCTGGAAACACCATATATTTT. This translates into CASRLTGSSGNTIYF.

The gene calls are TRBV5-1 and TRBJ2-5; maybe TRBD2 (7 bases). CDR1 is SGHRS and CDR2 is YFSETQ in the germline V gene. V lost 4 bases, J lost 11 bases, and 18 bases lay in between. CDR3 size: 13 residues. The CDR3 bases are TGCGCCAGCAGCCAACAGGGAGGGAGCAATCAGTACTTC. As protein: CASSQQGGSNQYF. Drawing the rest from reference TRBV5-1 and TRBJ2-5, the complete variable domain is KAGVTQTPRYLIKTRGQQVTLSCSPISGHRSVSWYQQTPGQGLQFLFEYFSETQRNKGNFPGRFSGRQFSNSRSEMNVSTLELGDSALYLCASSQQGGSNQYFGPGTRLLVL.